The text below deals with one T cell receptor (beta chain). Which antigen it targets is not known. Base qualities are not recorded, but no much larger clone differs from it by a single base. From V the trimming removes 0 bases and from J it removes 5 bases, while the gene matches leave 2 bases of the junction unaccounted for. The cysteine opens and the phenylalanine closes a CDR3 of 14 amino acids. The DNA shown is the 42-base CDR3, in frame from base 1. Taken from the germline V gene, the CDR1 and CDR2 loops are SGHRS and YFSETQ. The sample originates from a study of beta chain features in type 1 diabetes (dated by TCRdb to the late 2010s). Broadly, across the study: Mean age, gender distribution, total cell number and subset yield did not differ between patients and healthy donors. In the study, TCRB repertoires of sorted circulating CD4+ T cell subsets from recently diagnosed type 1 diabetes patients were compared with those of matched healthy donors. A total of roughly 100 million sorted cells were examined across all samples, and RNA yield correlated strongly with the number of cells per subset. Naive and central memory subsets were obtained from all 30 or so donors, but regulatory and stem cell-like memory subsets were isolated from only 8 patients and 8 healthy donors.

Each donor gave one peripheral blood draw, averaging roughly 0.11 L, which was collected into heparinised tubes. Using a panel that included CD45RO, CCR7, CD25, CD127, CD95 and CD27, naive, central memory, regulatory and stem cell-like memory CD4+ T cells were sorted on a BD FACSAria II. All sorted populations exceeded 98% purity. Right away, PBMCs were isolated by Lymphoprep density gradient centrifugation and were stained directly, with no culture step. Samples were stained and sorted in pairs, with one healthy donor and one patient per experiment, so that batch effects were minimized. Broad study findings and their caveats: At VDJ recombination sites, type 1 diabetes patients had fewer insertions and more deleted nucleotides, which implies abnormalities in thymic rearrangement. Naive, central memory and regulatory TCRB repertoires appeared to be more alike among patients than among healthy donors. Only small numbers of individuals were included in the HLA sub-analyses, which left unresolved whether HLA type had any influence on TCRB rearrangement. A moderate but significant shortening of TCRB CDR3 length was observed in type 1 diabetes patients in all four CD4+ subsets. PCR may preferentially amplify shorter templates, but because patient and control samples were amplified and corrected together, any resulting skew would affect both groups equally. Because cDNA was sequenced instead of genomic DNA, highly expressing activated cells could be over-represented, though the groups showed no difference in activation or CD3 levels.

The entire isolated RNA was reverse transcribed using the High Capacity cDNA Reverse Transcription Kit, and thus expressed TCRB transcripts were sequenced. Deep immunoSEQ sequencing was performed on naive, central memory and regulatory T cell samples, with an average of about 3.57 million total reads per sample. After sorted cells were lysed in RLT buffer, RNA was extracted with DNase-treated RNeasy Micro or Mini kits, with the choice depending on cell number. To prevent cross-contamination, every cell subset was processed on its own, while patient and healthy donor samples were processed together. TCRB sequences were amplified from cDNA with the immunoSEQ multiplex PCR, producing 87-bp fragments spanning the CDR3 region. The amplicons were sequenced using the Illumina HiSeq platform. The original methods were these. Synthetic template baselines were used to correct PCR bias computationally, reads within Hamming distance 2 were collapsed together, and singletons that could not be merged were discarded. Reads were aligned against IMGT so that V, D and J genes, CDR3 length and insertions or deletions at six rearrangement sites could be assigned. Clonotype counts were normalized to sorted cell number within each subset before computing true diversity and Gini coefficients with the tcR R package. The overlap coefficient, calculated on TCRB nucleotide sequences, was used to measure repertoire sharing. Out-of-frame TCRB sequences from naive cells were analyzed as a proxy for the pre-selection repertoire. TCRdb obtained this table from immuneACCESS and retained in-frame rearrangements with V and J assigned. These tables miss some clones; where compared with another copy, unresolved V genes account for less than half of the shortfall, and the remainder is unexplained. V and J calls and clone size are as listed in that table; D and trimming were resolved from the DNA. In all, the sample holds about 230,000 clones, and 9% to 10% of those were seen once. Of the sample, around 0.031% falls within the top ten clones.

This TCR came from a woman younger than 35 in good health. The V and J genes are TRBV5-1 and TRBJ2-5; 9 central bases correspond to TRBD1. The sequencing input was naive CD4+ T cells from blood. The sample's cell subset or site label is to be understood as: true naive CD4+ T cells. The CDR3 corresponds to CASSLGQGGETQYF. The bases are TGCGCCAGCAGCTTGGGACAGGGGGGCGAGACCCAGTACTTC.